The entry that follows covers one TCR beta chain sequence. This sample is part of a study of blood T cell repertoires in COVID-19. About the study: The origin of the acute and convalescent COVID-19 samples was the United States, Italy and Spain.

CDR1 and CDR2 (germline): LNHDA, SQIVND (reference sequence). V lost 7 bases to trimming and J lost 4 bases, with 29 bases between them. This CDR3 region has 19 residues. The method was immunoSEQ multiplex PCR; TCRdb's version includes in-frame clones alone and lacks a portion of them. The sample holds 75,000 to 90,000 clones, approximately 88% seen once. The J gene is TRBJ1-3, the V gene TRBV19; D uncertain. The clonotype was recovered from an elderly man with acute or convalescent COVID-19. Material: peripheral blood. The CDR3 sequence is CASTPWGPGSSGLGNTIYF. CDR3 DNA: TGTGCCAGTACCCCGTGGGGTCCGGGCAGCAGCGGTCTAGGAAACACCATATATTTT.